What follows are 29 T cell receptor beta chains derived from one specimen sequenced in a study of blood T cell repertoires in COVID-19. The data were produced by immunoSEQ multiplex PCR, yet TCRdb's version contains in-frame clones alone and is incomplete. The sample shows some 72,000 clones, over 85% of them seen only once. The sample taken for sequencing was peripheral blood. The receptors originated from a man between 50 and 59 years old with active COVID-19.

The genes are TRBV19 and TRBJ1-1; D might be TRBD1 (5 bases). This CDR3 region has 11 residues. From germline, CDR1 is LNHDA and CDR2 SQIVND (reference sequence). V gave up 4 bases and J gave up 6 bases, with 6 bases separating them. The CDR3 coding sequence is TGTGCCAGTAGTAGGGGGGCTGAAGCTTTCTTT. Translated: CASSRGAEAFF.

The chain couples TRBV2 to TRBJ1-1; D unclear. This CDR3 is 13 amino acids long. V was clipped by 4 bases and J by 0 bases, with 6 bases between them. Germline values: CDR1 SNHLY, CDR2 FYNNEI. The CDR3 bases are TGTGCCAGCAGTGCCGGAGTGAACACTGAAGCTTTCTTT. This codes for CASSAGVNTEAFF.

The genes are TRBV28 and TRBJ1-5; 8 bases match TRBD1. Germline-derived CDR1 and CDR2 are MDHEN and SYDVKM. This CDR3 region has 17 residues. The ends lost 4 bases at V and 4 bases at J; junction bases unmatched: 12. For the CDR3, the DNA is TGTGCCAGCAGTTCCTTTCCGGGACAGGCCCTAAATCAGCCCCAGCATTTT. Protein product: CASSSFPGQALNQPQHF. Supplemented by reference TRBV28 and TRBJ1-5, the full variable domain reads DVKVTQSSRYLVKRTGEKVFLECVQDMDHENMFWYRQDPGLGLRLIYFSYDVKMKEKGDIPEGYSVSREKKERFSLILESASTNQTSMYLCASSSFPGQALNQPQHFGDGTRLSIL.

V is TRBV2 and J is TRBJ2-1; TRBD2 agrees at 14 bases. The V and J ends lost 6 bases and 4 bases, in that order; junction bases with no gene match: 5. Looked up from germline, CDR1 is SNHLY and CDR2 is FYNNEI. There are 16 residues in the CDR3. The CDR3 DNA follows: TGTGCCAGCAGGGGACTAGCGGGAGAGAGGTACAATGAGCAGTTCTTC. It specifies CASRGLAGERYNEQFF.

The chain joins TRBV4-1 to TRBJ2-2; D unclear. The CDR3 is 13 amino acids. Between the trimmed V and J ends, which lost 3 bases and 7 bases, there was a span of 9 bases. Looked up from germline, CDR1 is MGHRA and CDR2 is YSYEKL. CDR3 DNA: TGCGCCAGCAGCCAGAGGAGCTACGGGGAGCTGTTTTTT. Translated: CASSQRSYGELFF.

This clone was seen once. The chain recombines TRBV7-2 with TRBJ2-7; TRBD1 might be the D (6 bases). Trimming removed 4 bases from V and 6 bases from J, with 19 bases in between. The V gene's germline CDR1 is SGHTA and CDR2 FQGNSA. The CDR3 totals 15 residues. The CDR3 spells CASSSTSAIGGEQYF. The DNA of the CDR3 is TGTGCCAGCAGCTCCACATCAGCGATAGGGGGCGAGCAGTACTTC.

The chain combines TRBV4-2 with TRBJ2-1; tentatively, D is TRBD1 (6 bases). V lost 3 bases to trimming and J lost 3 bases, with 15 bases between them. CDR1 LGHNA and CDR2 YNFKEQ come from the germline V gene. The CDR3 has 16 amino acids. This CDR3 is CASSHEGTQLYNEQFF. CDR3 DNA sequence: TGTGCCAGCAGCCACGAAGGGACACAACTCTACAATGAGCAGTTCTTC.

The rearrangement uses TRBV12-3 or TRBV12-4 and TRBJ2-3, with TRBD2 matching over 7 bases. The ends lost 6 bases at V and 10 bases at J; junction bases unmatched: 4. The CDR3 has 11 amino acids. In DNA form, the CDR3 reads TGTGCCAGCAGCGGGGGGAGGGCGCAGTATTTT. Protein product: CASSGGRAQYF.

V is TRBV6-4 and J is TRBJ2-3, with a weak D call TRBD1 (6 bases). CDR1 and CDR2 (germline): MRHNA, SNTAGT. V shed 4 bases and J shed 0 bases, with 14 bases lying between them. This CDR3 contains 16 residues. CDR3 DNA sequence: TGTGCCAGCAGTGTAGGGGGATCCTCTAGCACAGATACGCAGTATTTT. This codes for CASSVGGSSSTDTQYF.

V gene TRBV28 combines with J gene TRBJ1-1, with 8 bases that match TRBD1. With V trimmed by 5 bases and J by 4 bases, 6 bases remained unmatched. The CDR3 has 14 residues. The germline V gene encodes CDR1 MDHEN and CDR2 SYDVKM. CDR3 DNA: TGTGCCAGCAGTCTCCCAGGGGGCGGCACTGAAGCTTTCTTT. Amino acids: CASSLPGGGTEAFF.

The rearrangement uses TRBV5-1 and TRBJ1-4, with 11 nucleotides matching TRBD1. The CDR3 contains 15 residues. V trimming: 0 bases; J trimming: 8 bases; junction bases outside the gene matches: 3. Germline assignment: CDR1 SGHRS and CDR2 YFSETQ. The CDR3 DNA is TGCGCCAGCAGCTTGGCGGGGACAGGGGGGGAAAAACTGTTTTTT. Translation: CASSLAGTGGEKLFF.

The chain links TRBV11-1 to TRBJ1-4; D ambiguous. There are 14 residues in the CDR3. Germline CDR1 reads SGHAT; CDR2 reads FQDESV (reference sequence). The germline V and J ends were trimmed by 4 bases and 8 bases, with 14 bases remaining between them. The CDR3 nucleotides are TGTGCCAGCAGCTCCGGACCCGAGGGAGAAAAACTGTTTTTT. It is translated as CASSSGPEGEKLFF.

The chain recombines TRBV7-3 with TRBJ2-7, with D possibly being TRBD2 (5 bases). CDR3 length equals 15 residues. Germline CDR1 SGHTA, CDR2 FQGTGA. Trimming cost V 2 bases and J 7 bases, with 18 bases left between them. Here the CDR3 DNA reads TGTGCCAGCAGCTTAGGGATGACCCTGACGGGGGAGCAGTACTTC. Protein product: CASSLGMTLTGEQYF.

The DNA for the CDR3 is TGTGCCAGCAGCCGGTCGGAGACCTACAATGAGCAGTTCTTC. As protein: CASSRSETYNEQFF. The chain employs TRBV4-2 and TRBJ2-1; no reliable D call. The CDR3 totals 14 residues. V was clipped by 4 bases and J by 2 bases, with 9 bases between them. CDR1 is LGHNA and CDR2 is YNFKEQ in the germline V gene.

J is TRBJ2-2 and V is TRBV11-3, with D unresolved. This CDR3 comprises 17 residues. Germline loops: CDR1 SGHNT, CDR2 YENEEA. Trimming stripped 0 bases from V and 5 bases from J, with 16 bases between. Here the CDR3 reads CASSLEGGRLRTGELFF. CDR3 DNA: TGTGCCAGCAGCTTAGAAGGTGGGCGTCTGAGAACCGGGGAGCTGTTTTTT.

The V and J genes are TRBV5-6 and TRBJ2-5; 8 positions match TRBD2. The germline gives CDR1 SGHDT, CDR2 YYEEEE. The CDR3 is made up of 14 amino acids. V gave up 0 bases and J gave up 5 bases; unmatched junction bases: 3. For the CDR3, the DNA is TGTGCCAGCAGCTTGGCCGCGGGAGGCGAGACCCAGTACTTC. Its protein is CASSLAAGGETQYF. The full variable domain, completed using reference TRBV5-6 and TRBJ2-5, is DAGVTQSPTHLIKTRGQQVTLRCSPKSGHDTVSWYQQALGQGPQFIFQYYEEEERQRGNFPDRFSGHQFPNYSSELNVNALLLGDSALYLCASSLAAGGETQYFGPGTRLLVL.

This chain joins TRBV6-5 and TRBJ1-3; D might be TRBD1 (5 bases). Trimming shortened V by 4 bases and J by 0 bases, and 10 bases separated the two germline ends. The CDR3 length is 15 residues. The germline CDR1 and CDR2 sequences are MNHEY and SVGAGI. The CDR3 loop reads CASSLDKNSGNTIYF. DNA for the CDR3: TGTGCCAGCAGTTTGGACAAAAACTCTGGAAACACCATATATTTT.

This chain uses TRBV6-1 with TRBJ2-7, with 10 nucleotides matching TRBD1. V trimming: 3 bases; J trimming: 4 bases; junction bases outside the gene matches: 3. This CDR3 comprises 14 residues. CDR1 is MNHNS, CDR2 SASEGT, per germline. The CDR3 coding sequence is TGTGCCAGCAGTGAGGGACAGGGGATGTACGAGCAGTACTTC. This gives the protein CASSEGQGMYEQYF.

The J gene is TRBJ2-5, the V gene TRBV5-4; 11 nucleotides agree with TRBD2. Germline CDR1 and CDR2: SGHNT and YYREEE (reference sequence). The CDR3 is 16 residues long. Germline trimming cut 4 bases from V and 4 bases from J; bases unmatched to any gene: 9. CDR3 sequence: CASSPTLAGVLETQYF. CDR3 in DNA: TGTGCCAGCAGCCCAACACTAGCGGGAGTGCTAGAGACCCAGTACTTC. Full variable domain (outside the CDR3, taken from reference TRBV5-4 and TRBJ2-5): ETGVTQSPTHLIKTRGQQVTLRCSSQSGHNTVSWYQQALGQGPQFIFQYYREEENGRGNFPPRFSGLQFPNYSSELNVNALELDDSALYLCASSPTLAGVLETQYFGPGTRLLVL.

This clone has a handful of counts. This chain connects TRBV5-6 to TRBJ1-4; 8 nucleotides line up with TRBD1. Trimming cost V 2 bases and J 7 bases; bases outside gene matches: 4. CDR3 length: 14 residues. CDR1 and CDR2 from the germline V gene are SGHDT and YYEEEE. CDR3 region: CASSFGQGSEKLFF. CDR3 sequence (DNA): TGTGCCAGCAGCTTTGGACAGGGATCTGAAAAACTGTTTTTT.

V and J are TRBV7-6 and TRBJ1-2, with D possibly matching TRBD1 (6 bases). The CDR3 sequence is 16 residues long. V lost 5 bases, J lost 6 bases, and 22 bases lay in between. CDR1 is SGHVS, CDR2 FNYEAQ, per germline. Here the CDR3 reads CASSEQAGGPVNGYTF. The DNA for the CDR3 is TGTGCCAGCAGCGAACAAGCCGGGGGGCCTGTCAATGGCTACACCTTC.

The V call is TRBV6-5, the J call TRBJ1-5; 7 bases align to TRBD1. The CDR3 length is 15 residues. The J segment lost 3 bases and the V segment lost 6 bases, leaving 8 bases of the junction unmatched. Germline values: CDR1 MNHEY, CDR2 SVGAGI. The CDR3 DNA sequence: TGTGCCAGCAGACCTACAGGGGTTTACAATCAGCCCCAGCATTTT. This codes for CASRPTGVYNQPQHF.

V gene TRBV7-6 combines with J gene TRBJ2-7; 8 positions match TRBD1. The V segment lost 1 base and the J segment 2 bases; nucleotides outside the gene matches: 4. Germline V gives CDR1 SGHVS, CDR2 FNYEAQ. The CDR3 covers 15 residues. The CDR3 DNA is TGTGCCAGCAGCTTAGACAGGGGGATAACCTACGAGCAGTACTTC. It is translated as CASSLDRGITYEQYF.

The chain has TRBV11-3 and TRBJ2-5; the D is unclear. V was cut by 5 bases and J by 2 bases, with 12 bases left in between. In germline, CDR1 is SGHNT, CDR2 YENEEA. This CDR3 has 14 residues. Here the CDR3 DNA reads TGTGCCAGCAGCCAAGATGTTACTCAAGAGACCCAGTACTTC. It is translated as CASSQDVTQETQYF.

This sequence joins TRBV3-1 (or the pseudogene TRBV3-2) and TRBJ2-1, with 8 bases fitting TRBD2. Germline trimming cut 0 bases from V and 5 bases from J; bases unmatched to any gene: 6. This CDR3 is built from 16 residues. From germline, CDR1 is LGHDT and CDR2 YNNKEL (reference sequence). The CDR3 is CASSQDITSGDNEQFF. CDR3 DNA: TGTGCCAGCAGCCAAGATATAACTAGCGGAGACAATGAGCAGTTCTTC.

This clone was found a few times. J is TRBJ1-6 and V is TRBV5-4; TRBD1 matches at 9 bases. V lost 3 bases to trimming and J lost 8 bases; unmatched junction nucleotides: 6. The CDR3 is made up of 15 amino acids. CDR1 is SGHNT, CDR2 YYREEE, per germline (reference sequence). CDR3 in amino acids: CASSYGTGRDSPLHF. The CDR3 DNA sequence: TGTGCCAGCAGCTACGGGACAGGGAGGGATTCACCCCTCCACTTT.

This chain connects TRBV7-6 to TRBJ1-4, with D perhaps TRBD1 (5 bases). Trimming shortened V by 4 bases and J by 7 bases, and 13 bases separated the two germline ends. This CDR3 is 14 amino acids long. Per the germline V gene, CDR1 is SGHVS and CDR2 is FNYEAQ. The CDR3 is CASSYRTLREKLFF. The CDR3 coding sequence is TGTGCCAGCAGCTATCGGACACTTCGTGAAAAACTGTTTTTT.

V and J are TRBV28 and TRBJ1-4; D is possibly TRBD1 (6 bases). This CDR3 contains 14 residues. Germline V gene sequence: CDR1 MDHEN, CDR2 SYDVKM. Trimming removed 4 bases at V and 8 bases at J, with 14 bases between. The CDR3 spells CASSSQGLREKLFF. For the CDR3, the DNA is TGTGCCAGCAGTTCACAGGGCCTGCGAGAAAAACTGTTTTTT.

This chain links TRBV9 with TRBJ2-5, with D perhaps TRBD2 (6 bases). Trimming removed 1 base from V and 1 base from J, with 14 bases in between. Germline CDR1 and CDR2: SGDLS and YYNGEE. This CDR3 is 16 amino acids long. The CDR3 protein is CASSVSHIAAQETQYF. CDR3 coding DNA: TGTGCCAGCAGCGTATCCCACATAGCGGCCCAAGAGACCCAGTACTTC.